This T cell receptor beta chain is drawn from a study of blood T cell repertoires in COVID-19. About the research overall: From the United States, Italy and Spain came samples of acute and convalescent COVID-19. PBMCs, B-cell-depleted T cells, or T cells provided the cDNA or gDNA that made up the material.

The germline V and J ends were trimmed by 0 bases and 4 bases, with 12 bases remaining between them. The germline CDR1 and CDR2 sequences are MNHEY and SVGAGI. The CDR3 loop spans 15 amino acids. In the source study's methods: Cell counts per sample came from amplifying reference gene primers. TCRdb's table, derived via immunoSEQ multiplex PCR, lists solely in-frame clones and lacks some. V, J and clone size are those of that table, while D and trimming were read from the DNA. The sample consists of about 300,000 clones, 80% to 90% of them appearing once. The receptor's source is a woman aged 45-60 years who had recovered from COVID-19. Sequences were obtained from peripheral blood. The chain has TRBV6-5 and TRBJ1-1, with D possibly being TRBD1 (5 bases). The CDR3 protein is CASSYSSSGGTEAFF. The CDR3 nucleotides are TGTGCCAGCAGTTACTCCTCTAGCGGGGGCACTGAAGCTTTCTTT.